The T cell receptor (beta chain) described here comes from a study of multiple sclerosis patients with progressive multifocal leukoencephalopathy. Stated time point: before natalizumab initiation. T0 blood was collected before the first natalizumab infusion. Study results and limitations: Clones expanded at PML were already present before and during natalizumab. Most PML patients had lower entropy, suggesting less diverse TRB repertoires.

Per germline, CDR1 KGHSH and CDR2 LQKENI. The CDR3 is 17 residues long. Trimming cost V 1 base and J 0 bases; bases outside gene matches: 6. The repertoire was sequenced with immunoSEQ multiplex PCR; TCRdb's copy has only in-frame clones and lacks some. The repertoire holds tens of thousands of clones, with around nine tenths as singletons. Of note for this clone: Its specificity is unknown. This specimen includes other DNA sequences encoding the same CDR3.

This clonotype originated in a human donor with multiple sclerosis. The chain joins TRBV18 to TRBJ2-3; 8 nucleotides align to TRBD1. Sequenced sample: PBMCs. CDR3: CASSPLDRVSSTDTQYF. In DNA, the CDR3 is TGTGCCAGCTCACCACTGGACAGGGTGTCTAGCACAGATACGCAGTATTTT.